This T cell receptor beta chain is from a study of blood T cell repertoires in COVID-19 (TCRdb year 2020). As for the study more broadly: The collaborator samples originated in the United States, Italy and Spain and spanned the acute and convalescent phases of COVID-19. The material from the prospective study consisted of cDNA or gDNA derived from T cells, B-cell-depleted T cells, or PBMCs. HLA class I and class II types, where available, came from metadata supplied by the sample provider rather than from assay-based typing. The repertoires were made available in a free public database intended to serve as a resource for research on the immune response to SARS-CoV-2. Nearly every sample came with metadata listing a de-identified subject ID, COVID-19 status, age in years and sex. Subjects who had been exposed to COVID-19, were actively infected with it, or had recovered from it provided the deeply sampled blood TCRbeta repertoires that made up the dataset. Samples came from the ongoing ImmuneRACE study (first 160 participants) plus 1,254 subjects from 6 global collaborators.

Reading from cysteine to phenylalanine, the CDR3 counts 17 amino acids. The entry retains the CDR3 DNA only, 51 bases that are in frame from base 1. From the germline V gene, CDR1 is SGHVS and CDR2 is FNYEAQ. From V the trimming removes 1 base and from J it removes 2 bases, while the gene matches leave 9 bases of the junction unaccounted for. The collaborating institutions used their own protocols to collect whole blood in K2EDTA tubes. For TCRbeta analysis, collaborators shipped samples in one of three forms: frozen whole blood, isolated PBMCs, or DNA extracted from either of those sample types. The immunoSEQ Assay, a bias-controlled multiplex PCR, was used to amplify TCRbeta CDR3 regions from genomic DNA. From the authors' description of their analysis: The number of nucleated cells in each sample was estimated by amplification of reference gene primers within the assay. To quantify the absolute abundance of each unique TCRbeta CDR3 rearrangement, sequence reads were collapsed and filtered. For each sample, productive Simpson clonality was calculated as the square root of Simpson's diversity index over productive rearrangements. The table was pulled from immuneACCESS by TCRdb, which kept in-frame rearrangements only. Such tables lose some clones; where checked, under half of the loss comes from unresolved V genes, and the rest has no known cause. For V, J and clone size, that table is used; D and trimming come from the DNA. Counted in this sample were 250,000 to 300,000 clones; approximately 86% of them appeared once. The ten largest clonotypes hold about 3% of the sample.

In regard to this clone: Its antigen is unknown. Base qualities are not provided; no much larger clone lies one nucleotide away.

The study at large found these results: Clinical and demographic metadata were provided uncurated, with the amount varying by source and participant.

The V and J genes are TRBV7-6 and TRBJ2-3, and TRBD2 aligns with 7 junction nucleotides. The TCR originated in a woman between 18 and 29 years old with acute or convalescent COVID-19. The specimen sequenced was peripheral blood. The bases are TGTGCCAGCAGCTTAGATATCCGGCTAGCGGCCACAGATACGCAGTATTTT. This yields the protein CASSLDIRLAATDTQYF.